These 25 T cell receptor beta chains were all obtained from the same sample, sequenced in a study of memory CD4+ T cells and cytomegalovirus serostatus. The sort gate was single viable CD3+CD4+CD8-CD45RO+ cells for memory CD4+ T cells. The data were produced by immunoSEQ multiplex PCR, yet TCRdb's version contains in-frame clones alone and is incomplete. The sample contains tens of thousands of clones, around 77% of which appear only once. The sample taken for sequencing was memory CD4+ T cells from blood. Receptor source: an adult in good health and CMV-seronegative.

The chain recombines TRBV5-1 with TRBJ2-3, with TRBD2 matching 15 bases. CDR1 SGHRS and CDR2 YFSETQ come from the germline V gene. Trimming at V came to 3 bases and at J to 0 bases, leaving 8 bases not matched to a gene. The CDR3 loop spans 19 amino acids. The CDR3 bases are TGCGCCAGCAGCTCGGGACTAGCGGGGGGCTCAAGTAGCACAGATACGCAGTATTTT. This encodes CASSSGLAGGSSSTDTQYF. The full variable domain, its missing parts supplied by reference TRBV5-1 and TRBJ2-3, is KAGVTQTPRYLIKTRGQQVTLSCSPISGHRSVSWYQQTPGQGLQFLFEYFSETQRNKGNFPGRFSGRQFSNSRSEMNVSTLELGDSALYLCASSSGLAGGSSSTDTQYFGPGTRLTVL.

This clone was detected once. The chain has TRBV6-1 and TRBJ1-2; TRBD1 matches 7 bases. Germline V lookup: CDR1 MNHNS, CDR2 SASEGT. The CDR3 runs to 14 residues. With V trimmed by 4 bases and J by 4 bases, 6 bases remained unmatched. DNA for the CDR3: TGTGCCAGCAGTGCTGGCGACAGGGCCTATGGCTACACCTTC. It encodes CASSAGDRAYGYTF.

The chain links TRBV5-6 to TRBJ1-1; the D is unclear. V lost 3 bases and J lost 2, with 17 bases in between. From germline, CDR1 is SGHDT and CDR2 YYEEEE. The CDR3 extends over 16 amino acids. CDR3 DNA: TGTGCCAGCAGCTCCCTCCTGGCAGGCCAAAACACTGAAGCTTTCTTT. Protein product: CASSSLLAGQNTEAFF.

The chain combines TRBV7-9 with TRBJ1-2; D gene unclear. The ends were cut back, 5 bases at V and 8 bases at J, with 30 bases in the middle. There are 18 residues in the CDR3. Germline V lookup: CDR1 SEHNR, CDR2 FQNEAQ (reference sequence). CDR3 region: CASSHLGDAPNLSRGYTF. CDR3 DNA: TGTGCCAGCAGCCACCTGGGTGACGCCCCTAATCTCTCGCGGGGCTACACCTTC.

The chain combines TRBV7-2 with TRBJ2-3; 14 nucleotides match TRBD2. Germline trimming cut 3 bases from V and 6 bases from J; bases unmatched to any gene: 5. The CDR3 is 16 amino acids. CDR1 is SGHTA and CDR2 is FQGNSA in the germline V gene. Here the CDR3 DNA reads TGTGCCAGCAGCTTTCAGACTAGCGGGGGGGTGGATACGCAGTATTTT. It translates to CASSFQTSGGVDTQYF. Full variable domain (rest looked up from reference TRBV7-2 and TRBJ2-3): GAGVSQSPSNKVTEKGKDVELRCDPISGHTALYWYRQSLGQGLEFLIYFQGNSAPDKSGLPSDRFSAERTGGSVSTLTIQRTQQEDSAVYLCASSFQTSGGVDTQYFGPGTRLTVL.

The chain has TRBV5-8 and TRBJ1-6; weak D call: TRBD1 (6 bases). Between the trimmed V and J ends, which lost 4 bases and 9 bases, there was a span of 14 bases. The germline gives CDR1 SGHTS, CDR2 YDEGEE. CDR3 length: 14 residues. The CDR3 loop reads CASSITGMRSPLHF. The DNA for the CDR3 is TGTGCCAGCAGCATCACAGGGATGCGTTCACCCCTCCACTTT. Full variable domain (outside the CDR3, taken from reference TRBV5-8 and TRBJ1-6): EAGVTQSPTHLIKTRGQQATLRCSPISGHTSVYWYQQALGLGLQFLLWYDEGEERNRGNFPPRFSGRQFPNYSSELNVNALELEDSALYLCASSITGMRSPLHFGNGTRLTVT.

The chain has TRBV5-1 and TRBJ2-5; TRBD1 matches at 12 bases. The CDR3 is 16 amino acids. The germline V gene encodes CDR1 SGHRS and CDR2 YFSETQ. The J segment lost 0 bases and the V segment lost 6 bases, leaving 6 bases of the junction unmatched. CDR3 DNA: TGCGCCAGCAACTCGGGACAGGGGGCTTACCAAGAGACCCAGTACTTC. Residues: CASNSGQGAYQETQYF. Combining the CDR3 with reference TRBV5-1 and TRBJ2-5 gives the whole variable domain KAGVTQTPRYLIKTRGQQVTLSCSPISGHRSVSWYQQTPGQGLQFLFEYFSETQRNKGNFPGRFSGRQFSNSRSEMNVSTLELGDSALYLCASNSGQGAYQETQYFGPGTRLLVL.

The genes are TRBV9 and TRBJ2-7, with D tentatively TRBD1 (6 bases). The CDR3 is 14 amino acids. Trimming cost V 4 bases and J 3 bases, with 14 bases left between them. Germline CDR1 and CDR2: SGDLS and YYNGEE. This CDR3 is CASSLGGDRYEQYF. CDR3 nucleotide sequence: TGTGCCAGCAGCCTAGGGGGAGACCGCTACGAGCAGTACTTC. The whole variable domain, filled in from reference TRBV9 and TRBJ2-7, reads DSGVTQTPKHLITATGQRVTLRCSPRSGDLSVYWYQQSLDQGLQFLIQYYNGEERAKGNILERFSAQQFPDLHSELNLSSLELGDSALYFCASSLGGDRYEQYFGPGTRLTVT.

The chain has TRBV7-6 and TRBJ1-1; TRBD1 agrees at 8 bases. With 5 bases clipped from V and 3 bases from J, the junction kept 8 bases outside the gene matches. Germline CDR1 and CDR2: SGHVS and FNYEAQ. CDR3 length equals 15 residues. In DNA form, the CDR3 reads TGTGCCAGCAGCAACGCCGACAGGGGTTACACTGAAGCTTTCTTT. This sequence encodes CASSNADRGYTEAFF.

Only a few counts were recorded for this clone. The chain carries TRBV27 and TRBJ1-1; possibly TRBD1 for D (5 bases). The CDR3 sequence is 15 residues long. V lost 6 bases and J lost 5, with 19 bases in between. Germline CDR1 is MNHEY and CDR2 is SMNVEV (reference sequence). For the CDR3, the DNA is TGTGCCAGCAGCCAAAGGCTCGGGAGGGGTACTGAAGCTTTCTTT. Translated, it gives CASSQRLGRGTEAFF.

This chain uses TRBV14 with TRBJ2-7; no clear D. This CDR3 region has 15 residues. Trimming left V 0 bases short and J 2 bases short, with 11 bases between. The V gene's germline CDR1 is SGHDN and CDR2 FVKESK. As DNA, the CDR3 is TGTGCCAGCAGCCAAGAGTCAGGAACTGCCTACGAGCAGTACTTC. This encodes CASSQESGTAYEQYF.

Written as DNA, the CDR3 is TGTGCCAGCAGCTACGGGGGGGCCCTTGGAGATACGCAGTATTTT. As protein: CASSYGGALGDTQYF. The chain joins TRBV7-3 to TRBJ2-3, with 8 bases lining up with TRBD2. Germline CDR1 reads SGHTA; CDR2 reads FQGTGA. J gave up 5 bases and V 4 bases, and 8 bases lay outside the gene matches. The CDR3 has 15 amino acids.

The chain recombines TRBV15 with TRBJ1-2; unclear D gene. CDR3 length: 16 amino acids. Germline CDR1 LNHNV, CDR2 YYDKDF (reference sequence). The V and J ends lost 0 bases and 3 bases respectively, with 14 bases between them. The CDR3 region is CATSRDLWGEDYGYTF. The CDR3 region has the DNA TGTGCCACCAGCAGAGATCTCTGGGGTGAGGACTATGGCTACACCTTC.

V usage is TRBV5-3 and J usage is TRBJ2-7, with 10 bases lining up with TRBD1. TRBV5-3 is placed among ORFs of uncertain function. The CDR3 spans 16 residues. V was pared by 4 bases and J by 5 bases, with 12 bases of the junction left unmatched. The CDR3 DNA reads as TGTGCCAGAAGCGGTCCCGGGACAGGGGCGATGGACGAGCAGTACTTC. Protein: CARSGPGTGAMDEQYF.

The rearrangement joins TRBV5-6 to TRBJ1-1; D uncertain. The CDR3 totals 14 residues. V lost 0 bases and J lost 1, with 7 bases in between. CDR1 and CDR2 from the germline V gene are SGHDT and YYEEEE. The CDR3 DNA reads as TGTGCCAGCAGCTTGGGACGGGGGAACACTGAAGCTTTCTTT. It yields the protein CASSLGRGNTEAFF.

The rearrangement joins TRBV11-2 to TRBJ2-1; 7 bases are a match to TRBD1. Per the germline V gene, CDR1 is SGHAT and CDR2 is FQNNGV. Trimming took 4 bases from V and 1 from J; bases not matched to a gene: 10. The CDR3 has 17 residues. CDR3 DNA: TGTGCCAGCAGCTCCCGAGCGACAGGGAAGTCCTACAATGAGCAGTTCTTC. Residues: CASSSRATGKSYNEQFF.

By proportion, this clone is medium-sized (0.01 to 0.1%). This sequence joins TRBV4-1 and TRBJ1-6, with TRBD1 identical over 8 bases. CDR1 and CDR2 from the germline V gene are MGHRA and YSYEKL. This CDR3 region has 18 residues. Trimming removed 0 bases from V and 1 base from J; junction bases left unmatched: 5. The CDR3 region is CASSQEGQGASYNSPLHF. The CDR3, as DNA: TGCGCCAGCAGCCAAGAGGGTCAGGGGGCTTCCTATAATTCACCCCTCCACTTT.

The rearrangement links TRBV6-1 to TRBJ2-3, with 8 positions matching TRBD2. The germline V gene encodes CDR1 MNHNS and CDR2 SASEGT. J lost 0 bases, V lost 5 bases, and 4 bases had no gene match. This CDR3 region has 15 residues. In DNA form, the CDR3 reads TGTGCCAGCAGTCGACTAGCGACTAGCACAGATACGCAGTATTTT. This encodes CASSRLATSTDTQYF.

This chain uses TRBV30 with TRBJ1-2, with 9 bases matching TRBD1. This CDR3 has 13 residues. With V trimmed by 6 bases and J by 5 bases, 7 bases remained unmatched. Germline loops: CDR1 GTSNPN, CDR2 SVGIG (reference sequence). The CDR3: CACPGTGKYGYTF. The CDR3 region has the DNA TGTGCCTGTCCCGGGACAGGGAAATATGGCTACACCTTC.

This rearrangement joins TRBV5-4 to TRBJ2-1, with D possibly matching TRBD2 (6 bases). Germline values: CDR1 SGHNT, CDR2 YYREEE (reference sequence). This CDR3 is 13 amino acids long. Trimming pared 0 bases from V and 7 bases from J, leaving 8 bases between. The CDR3 coding sequence is TGTGCCAGCAGCTTGGTGGAGGGTAATGAGCAGTTCTTC. It specifies CASSLVEGNEQFF.

V and J are TRBV6-5 and TRBJ2-3, with 12 bases matching TRBD2. Germline assignment: CDR1 MNHEY and CDR2 SVGAGI. This CDR3 region has 12 residues. V trimming: 5 bases; J trimming: 13 bases; junction bases outside the gene matches: 4. The CDR3: CASSLAGGREYF. In nucleotides, the CDR3 is TGTGCCAGCAGTCTAGCGGGGGGGCGGGAGTATTTT.

V and J are TRBV20-1 and TRBJ1-2; the D gene is possibly TRBD1 (5 bases). The CDR3 is 11 residues long. CDR1 is DFQATT and CDR2 is SNEGSKA in the germline V gene (reference sequence). V was shortened by 3 bases and J by 5 bases, with 7 bases between the two germline ends. The CDR3 nucleotides are TGCAGTGCTAGCGGGGCGTATGGCTACACCTTC. Protein: CSASGAYGYTF.

The chain recombines TRBV5-4 with TRBJ2-3; D is unresolved. V lost 0 bases, J lost 0 bases, and 5 bases lay in between. Germline-derived CDR1 and CDR2 are SGHNT and YYREEE (reference sequence). The CDR3 is 14 amino acids. CDR3 residues: CASSLVPSTDTQYF. The CDR3 bases are TGTGCCAGCAGCTTGGTGCCTAGCACAGATACGCAGTATTTT.

The rearrangement joins TRBV28 to TRBJ1-6; no clear D gene. CDR1 and CDR2 from the germline V gene are MDHEN and SYDVKM. This CDR3 spans 15 amino acids. With 3 bases removed from V and 8 bases from J, the gap between germline ends came to 14 bases. In nucleotides, the CDR3 is TGTGCCAGCAGTTTCCCAAACCCAACGGATTCACCCCTCCACTTT. Protein sequence: CASSFPNPTDSPLHF.

The chain employs TRBV5-8 and TRBJ2-5; D unresolved. The CDR3 is 15 residues long. Trimming cost V 0 bases and J 5 bases, with 14 bases left between them. Looked up from germline, CDR1 is SGHTS and CDR2 is YDEGEE. The CDR3 DNA follows: TGTGCCAGCAGCTTGGCGAGCCAGTCATTGGAGACCCAGTACTTC. Translated: CASSLASQSLETQYF.